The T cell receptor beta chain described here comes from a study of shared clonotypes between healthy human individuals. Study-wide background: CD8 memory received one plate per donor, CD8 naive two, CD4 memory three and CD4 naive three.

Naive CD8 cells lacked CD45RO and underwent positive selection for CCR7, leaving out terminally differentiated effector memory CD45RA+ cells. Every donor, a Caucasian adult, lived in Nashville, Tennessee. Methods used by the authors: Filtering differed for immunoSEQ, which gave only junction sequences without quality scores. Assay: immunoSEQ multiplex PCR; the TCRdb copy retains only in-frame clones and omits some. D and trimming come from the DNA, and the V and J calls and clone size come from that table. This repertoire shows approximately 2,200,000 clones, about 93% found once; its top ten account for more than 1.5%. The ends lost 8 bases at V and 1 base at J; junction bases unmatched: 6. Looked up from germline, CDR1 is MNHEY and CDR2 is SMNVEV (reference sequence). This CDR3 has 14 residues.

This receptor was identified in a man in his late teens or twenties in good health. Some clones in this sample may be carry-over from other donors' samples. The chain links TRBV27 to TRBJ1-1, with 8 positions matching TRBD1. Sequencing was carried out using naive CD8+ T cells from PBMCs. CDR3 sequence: CASGWTGWNTEAFF. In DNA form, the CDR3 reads TGTGCCAGCGGTTGGACAGGGTGGAACACTGAAGCTTTCTTT.